Below, 18 T cell receptor beta chains from the same sample are listed, as sequenced in a study of graft-versus-host responses after intestinal transplantation. Sequenced by immunoSEQ multiplex PCR; TCRdb stores in-frame clones only, minus some. This table has about 20,000 clones, around nine tenths appearing once. The sequenced sample was bone marrow, obtained approximately 120 days after transplant. The source is a human patient who received an intestinal transplant, so some T cells may come from the graft donor.

The gene calls are TRBV4-2 and TRBJ2-7, with 9 bases lining up with TRBD2. This CDR3 has 15 residues. The V gene end was trimmed by 3 bases and the J gene end by 4 bases; junction bases not matched to a gene: 7. CDR1 is LGHNA and CDR2 is YNFKEQ in the germline V gene. The CDR3, as DNA: TGTGCCAGCAGCCAGTCCCTGACTAGCGGATACGAGCAGTACTTC. It encodes CASSQSLTSGYEQYF.

The chain is built from TRBV2 and TRBJ2-7; 8 bases agree with TRBD1. Per germline, CDR1 SNHLY and CDR2 FYNNEI. Losses at the gene ends were 7 bases for V and 3 bases for J; bases not matched to a gene: 5. The CDR3 sequence is 13 residues long. As DNA, the CDR3 is TGTGCCAGCACAGGACAGGGCCTCTACGAGCAGTACTTC. Translating gives CASTGQGLYEQYF.

This chain uses TRBV5-1 with TRBJ1-4; D call uncertain. With 0 bases removed from V and 7 bases from J, the gap between germline ends came to 22 bases. Germline loops: CDR1 SGHRS, CDR2 YFSETQ. The CDR3 extends over 18 amino acids. The CDR3 DNA reads TGCGCCAGCAGCTTGGCCCGACTCGGGGAGGGTAGATCTGAAAAACTGTTTTTT. Protein sequence: CASSLARLGEGRSEKLFF.

J is TRBJ2-1 and V is TRBV5-1, with D possibly being TRBD1 (8 bases). This CDR3 has 18 amino acids. V was shortened by 0 bases and J by 8 bases, with 24 bases between the two germline ends. CDR1 and CDR2 from the germline V gene are SGHRS and YFSETQ. This CDR3 is CASSLARGLAVVFDEQFF. CDR3 DNA: TGCGCCAGCAGCTTGGCCAGGGGGCTAGCGGTTGTGTTTGATGAGCAGTTCTTC.

This chain connects TRBV18 to TRBJ1-1; D unresolved. The CDR3 runs 15 residues. CDR1 and CDR2 (germline): KGHSH, LQKENI. Between the trimmed V and J ends, which lost 1 base and 2 bases, there was a span of 11 bases. The CDR3 reads CASSPLDVANTEAFF. CDR3 DNA sequence: TGTGCCAGCTCACCACTGGACGTCGCCAACACTGAAGCTTTCTTT.

This sequence joins TRBV7-3 and TRBJ2-7; tentatively, D is TRBD2 (6 bases). The V and J ends lost 4 bases and 6 bases respectively, with 10 bases between them. The CDR3 loop spans 12 amino acids. Germline CDR1 is SGHTA and CDR2 is FQGTGA. The CDR3 region is CASSYVGGEQYF. CDR3 sequence (DNA): TGTGCCAGCAGCTACGTGGGAGGCGAGCAGTACTTC.

The genes are TRBV6-5 and TRBJ2-7, with 7 positions matching TRBD2. Germline-derived CDR1 and CDR2 are MNHEY and SVGAGI. The CDR3 consists of 12 residues. V lost 10 bases, J lost 3 bases, and 6 bases stayed unmatched. The CDR3: CAIGGGGYEQYF. The DNA of the CDR3 is TGTGCCATTGGGGGGGGAGGCTACGAGCAGTACTTC.

The chain joins TRBV9 to TRBJ2-1; no definite D call. Trimming took off 4 bases at V and 3 bases at J, with 14 bases between the two ends. The length of the CDR3 is 15 residues. Germline V CDR1 and CDR2: SGDLS, YYNGEE. The CDR3 region has the DNA TGTGCCAGCAGCCCCCTACCGGGCCTCTACAATGAGCAGTTCTTC. Translated, it gives CASSPLPGLYNEQFF. Using reference TRBV9 and TRBJ2-1 for the parts outside the CDR3, the full variable domain is DSGVTQTPKHLITATGQRVTLRCSPRSGDLSVYWYQQSLDQGLQFLIQYYNGEERAKGNILERFSAQQFPDLHSELNLSSLELGDSALYFCASSPLPGLYNEQFFGPGTRLTVL.

This clone was found once. The chain joins TRBV9 to TRBJ1-5; TRBD1 aligns across 9 bases. Germline loops: CDR1 SGDLS, CDR2 YYNGEE. The CDR3 totals 17 residues. V lost 3 bases and J lost 0; bases outside the gene matches: 7. The CDR3 nucleotides are TGTGCCAGCAGCGCCGAGGGGACAGGGCTTAGCAATCAGCCCCAGCATTTT. Translated: CASSAEGTGLSNQPQHF.

The chain employs TRBV5-4 and TRBJ2-7; D perhaps matches TRBD1 (5 bases). Between the trimmed V and J ends, which lost 0 bases and 1 base, there was a span of 14 bases. The CDR3 has 16 amino acids. Looked up from germline, CDR1 is SGHNT and CDR2 is YYREEE (reference sequence). The CDR3 here is CASSLEPLTESYEQYF. CDR3 coding DNA: TGTGCCAGCAGCTTGGAGCCTTTGACAGAGTCCTACGAGCAGTACTTC.

The chain is built from TRBV5-1 and TRBJ2-5, with TRBD2 matching 12 bases. The CDR3 is made up of 15 amino acids. Per the germline V gene, CDR1 is SGHRS and CDR2 is YFSETQ. Germline trimming cut 0 bases from V and 4 bases from J; bases unmatched to any gene: 1. CDR3 nucleotide sequence: TGCGCCAGCAGCTTGGGACTAGCGGGAGCAGAGACCCAGTACTTC. Translated, it gives CASSLGLAGAETQYF.

The chain employs TRBV5-5 and TRBJ2-2; D gene uncertain. The germline V gene has CDR1 SGHKS and CDR2 YYEKEE (reference sequence). CDR3 size: 13 residues. Trimming left V 0 bases short and J 8 bases short, with 8 bases between. CDR3 in amino acids: CASSLGVKGELFF. For the CDR3, the DNA is TGTGCCAGCAGCTTGGGAGTAAAGGGGGAGCTGTTTTTT.

V is TRBV10-3 and J is TRBJ2-7; D remains unclear. The germline V gene encodes CDR1 ENHRY and CDR2 SYGVKD. This CDR3 region has 13 residues. V lost 2 bases and J lost 6, with 11 bases in between. CDR3 residues: CAISEAVAREQYF. CDR3 sequence (DNA): TGTGCCATCAGTGAGGCGGTGGCCCGCGAGCAGTACTTC.

This rearrangement joins TRBV7-3 to TRBJ2-1; D remains ambiguous. The CDR3 extends over 12 amino acids. Between the trimmed V and J ends, which lost 5 bases and 5 bases, there was a span of 7 bases. Germline assignment: CDR1 SGHTA and CDR2 FQGTGA. CDR3 in amino acids: CASSLGNNEQFF. DNA of the CDR3: TGTGCCAGCAGCCTTGGGAACAATGAGCAGTTCTTC.

The chain combines TRBV7-9 with TRBJ2-1; 10 bases agree with TRBD2. The V and J ends lost 1 base and 4 bases, in that order; junction bases with no gene match: 10. The V gene's germline CDR1 is SEHNR and CDR2 FQNEAQ (reference sequence). The CDR3 is 18 amino acids. This CDR3 is CASSLDGAGGPKYNEQFF. CDR3 sequence (DNA): TGTGCCAGCAGCTTAGACGGAGCGGGAGGGCCGAAGTACAATGAGCAGTTCTTC.

The CDR3 protein is CSVEGGDTQYF. In nucleotides, the CDR3 is TGCAGTGTAGAGGGAGGGGATACGCAGTATTTT. This rearrangement joins TRBV20-1 to TRBJ2-3; 7 bases line up with TRBD2. The germline gives CDR1 DFQATT, CDR2 SNEGSKA (reference sequence). The CDR3 sequence is 11 residues long. J gave up 6 bases and V 7 bases, and 4 bases lay outside the gene matches.

This chain links TRBV5-1 with TRBJ2-1, with 11 bases lining up with TRBD2. With V trimmed by 5 bases and J by 2 bases, 6 bases remained unmatched. Germline lookup yields CDR1 SGHRS and CDR2 YFSETQ. The CDR3 sequence is 16 residues long. Here the CDR3 DNA reads TGCGCCAGCAGTTTGACTAGCGGGGACACCTACAATGAGCAGTTCTTC. This sequence encodes CASSLTSGDTYNEQFF.

The chain links TRBV6-6 to TRBJ1-6, with a possible D match to TRBD1 (6 bases). Trimming took 2 bases from V and 6 from J, leaving 11 bases between them. The CDR3 sequence is 15 residues long. Per germline, CDR1 MNHNY and CDR2 SVGAGI (reference sequence). CDR3 DNA sequence: TGTGCCAGCAGTTACGGGGCAGGGGTTAATTCACCCCTCCACTTT. This gives the protein CASSYGAGVNSPLHF.